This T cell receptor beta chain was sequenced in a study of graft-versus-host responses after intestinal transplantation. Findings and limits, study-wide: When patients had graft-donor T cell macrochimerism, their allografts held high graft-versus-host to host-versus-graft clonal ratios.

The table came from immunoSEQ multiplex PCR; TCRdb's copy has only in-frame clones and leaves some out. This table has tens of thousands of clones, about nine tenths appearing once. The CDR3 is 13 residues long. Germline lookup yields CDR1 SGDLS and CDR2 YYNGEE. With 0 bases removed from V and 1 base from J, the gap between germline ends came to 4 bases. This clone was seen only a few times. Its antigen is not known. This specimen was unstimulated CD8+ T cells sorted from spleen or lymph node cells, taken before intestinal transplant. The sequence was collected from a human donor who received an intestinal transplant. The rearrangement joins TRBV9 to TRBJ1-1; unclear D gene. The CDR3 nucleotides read TGTGCCAGCAGCGTAGAGACGAACACTGAAGCTTTCTTT. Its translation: CASSVETNTEAFF.